These T cell receptor beta chains were read from a single sample in a study of beta chain features in type 1 diabetes. Generated by immunoSEQ multiplex PCR, the TCRdb table keeps only in-frame clones and is missing some. The sample lists about 180,000 clones; approximately 7.8% were seen once. What was sequenced was central memory CD4+ T cells from blood. The receptors were gathered from a woman between 35 and 50 years old with type 1 diabetes. The CDR3 runs from the conserved cysteine through the conserved F or W.

j_gene | v_gene | CDR3aa
TRBJ2-1 | TRBV2 | CASSTQRGNEQFF
TRBJ1-1 | TRBV18 | CASSPREANTEAFF
TRBJ2-3 | TRBV19 | CASSGGLRGWATDTQYF
TRBJ2-7 | TRBV11-1 | CASSTQGGYEQYF
TRBJ1-1 | TRBV19 | CASRSLRVNTEAFF
TRBJ2-1 | TRBV28 | CASSLGGAGAYNEQFF
TRBJ2-6 | TRBV9 | CASSFSSGANVLTF
TRBJ2-5 | TRBV10-3 | CAIQDGGRETQYF
TRBJ2-3 | TRBV6-5 | CASSYSGAGGQDTQYF
TRBJ2-5 | TRBV2 | CASDRDRVETQYF
TRBJ1-1 | TRBV28 | CASVRGDTEAFF
TRBJ2-5 | TRBV9 | CASSVGGGRQETQYF
TRBJ2-7 | TRBV7-9 | CASSLPTSGASSYEQYF
TRBJ1-2 | TRBV5-4 | CASSYPGQGVTKDGYTF
TRBJ1-1 | TRBV6-6 | CASWEGVTEAFF
TRBJ2-1 | TRBV2 | CASSEAGGPYNEQFF
TRBJ2-1 | TRBV30 | CAWSRGYNEQFF
TRBJ2-1 | TRBV4-3 | CASSQGAGGTYNEQFF
TRBJ2-1 | TRBV15 | CATSTSGGARNEQFF
TRBJ2-3 | TRBV7-8 | CASSPGLAGVGDTQYF
TRBJ2-2 | TRBV27 | CASSLMGGTGELFF
TRBJ2-5 | TRBV5-5 | CASSFRLAGQETQYF
TRBJ2-7 | TRBV16 | CASSQSLSEAEQYF
TRBJ2-1 | TRBV5-1 | CASSGGTGEHNEQFF
TRBJ1-4 | TRBV28 | CASSLVGQGDEKLFF
TRBJ1-1 | TRBV29-1 | CSVEDRVAEAFF
TRBJ2-1 | TRBV7-2 | CASSLDADSQFSSYNEQFF
TRBJ1-5 | TRBV7-9 | CASSLGPRAGPDQPQHF
TRBJ2-7 | TRBV7-2 | CASSPRPPGSTYEQYF
TRBJ1-1 | TRBV19 | CASSIQAGGYTEAFF
TRBJ1-1 | TRBV5-1 | CASREGPGNTEAFF
TRBJ1-1 | TRBV15 | CATSRGTPSKAFF
TRBJ2-1 | TRBV19 | CASKSGGYNEQFF
TRBJ2-1 | TRBV4-2 | CASSQDRIAGGERQFF
TRBJ2-5 | TRBV30 | CAWREGVGGETQYF